This T cell receptor beta chain was obtained from a study of monozygotic twins with inflammatory bowel disease. General study findings and limits: Repertoire similarity did not separate concordant from discordant twins, possibly from limited power. Versus healthy twins, IBD patients showed fewer clonotypes shared with others, especially with disease activity.

TCRdb re-called the 5' RACE reads and shows each CDR3 protein once, DNA omitted. The sample holds 300,000 to 400,000 distinct CDR3 sequences. As for this clonotype: Its specificity is not known.

The CDR3 loop spans 16 amino acids. Germline-derived CDR1 and CDR2 are DFQATT and SNEGSKA (reference sequence). Phlebotomy per donor yielded a single 2.5 ml blood sample. The V and J genes are TRBV20-1 and TRBJ2-5; TCRdb selects TRBD1, and the lack of DNA leaves this call unchecked. This sequence was found in a human donor with ulcerative colitis or Crohn's disease, or a healthy co-twin of an affected twin (not recorded which). The sequencing sample was made of blood. The CDR3 loop reads CSALARDRGPQETQYF.